These 2 T cell receptor beta chains were all obtained from the same sample, sequenced in a study of cytomegalovirus exposure and HLA in healthy donors. This PCR relied on a set of 60 Vbeta primers and 13 Jbeta primers. The repertoire was sequenced with immunoSEQ multiplex PCR; TCRdb's copy has only in-frame clones and lacks some. The sample includes roughly 250,000 clones, about four fifths of them seen just once. The sequencing input was PBMCs. The origin of the receptors is a woman aged 40 to 50 in good health and CMV-seropositive.

The rearrangement joins TRBV28 to TRBJ1-2; 8 bases map to TRBD1. The germline V gene encodes CDR1 MDHEN and CDR2 SYDVKM. The length of the CDR3 is 16 residues. V trimming: 1 base; J trimming: 4 bases; junction bases outside the gene matches: 8. CDR3 DNA: TGTGCCAGCAGTTTATTTGCGACAGGGGAGGGCTATGGCTACACCTTC. Amino acids: CASSLFATGEGYGYTF.

This clone was detected a few times. J is TRBJ2-7 and V is TRBV2; TRBD1 aligns across 7 bases. CDR1 and CDR2 (germline): SNHLY, FYNNEI. The CDR3 covers 13 residues. Trimming removed 4 bases from V and 2 bases from J; junction bases left unmatched: 2. CDR3 protein: CASSGQGPYEQYF. CDR3 DNA sequence: TGTGCCAGCAGTGGACAGGGCCCCTACGAGCAGTACTTC.